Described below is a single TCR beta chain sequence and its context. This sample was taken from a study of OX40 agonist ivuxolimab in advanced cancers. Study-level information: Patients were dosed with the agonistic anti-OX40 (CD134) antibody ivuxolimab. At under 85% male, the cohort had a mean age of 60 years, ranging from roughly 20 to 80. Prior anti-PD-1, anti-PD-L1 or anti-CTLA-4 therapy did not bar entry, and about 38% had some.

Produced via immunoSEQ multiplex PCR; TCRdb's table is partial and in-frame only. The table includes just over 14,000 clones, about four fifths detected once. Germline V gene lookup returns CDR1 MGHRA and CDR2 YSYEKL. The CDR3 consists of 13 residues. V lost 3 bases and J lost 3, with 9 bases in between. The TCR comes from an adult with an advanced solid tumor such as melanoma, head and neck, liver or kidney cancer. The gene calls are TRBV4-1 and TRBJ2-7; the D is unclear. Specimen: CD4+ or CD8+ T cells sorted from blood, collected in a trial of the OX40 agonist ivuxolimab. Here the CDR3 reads CASSHPTHYEQYF. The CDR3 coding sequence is TGCGCCAGCAGCCATCCCACCCACTACGAGCAGTACTTC.